Here is one T cell receptor beta chain with its context. Its antigen is not identified. Both 60 Vbeta primers and 13 Jbeta primers went into the PCR. Sequenced by immunoSEQ multiplex PCR; TCRdb stores in-frame clones only, minus some. The sample lists 150,000 or so clones; approximately 81% were seen once. This specimen belongs to a study of cytomegalovirus exposure and HLA in healthy donors. Study outcomes and limitations: Available immune exposure information was restricted to CMV serostatus only. Later examination showed HLA-associated TCR beta chains had greater clonal expansion than equally common others. A prior analysis recorded that most TCR beta V segments were productive about 90% or about 30% of the time.

Material: PBMCs. The receptor's source is a man aged 25-45 years in good health and CMV-seronegative.

CDR3 region: CASSPRGGTPQFYNEQFF. CDR3 sequence (DNA): TGTGCCAGCAGCCCTCGCGGGGGAACCCCTCAGTTCTACAATGAGCAGTTCTTC. This rearrangement joins TRBV7-2 to TRBJ2-1; 7 bases are shared with TRBD2. Germline CDR1 and CDR2: SGHTA and FQGNSA. The junction had 16 bases not matched to a gene; V was cut back by 5 bases and J by 3 bases. The length of the CDR3 is 18 residues.